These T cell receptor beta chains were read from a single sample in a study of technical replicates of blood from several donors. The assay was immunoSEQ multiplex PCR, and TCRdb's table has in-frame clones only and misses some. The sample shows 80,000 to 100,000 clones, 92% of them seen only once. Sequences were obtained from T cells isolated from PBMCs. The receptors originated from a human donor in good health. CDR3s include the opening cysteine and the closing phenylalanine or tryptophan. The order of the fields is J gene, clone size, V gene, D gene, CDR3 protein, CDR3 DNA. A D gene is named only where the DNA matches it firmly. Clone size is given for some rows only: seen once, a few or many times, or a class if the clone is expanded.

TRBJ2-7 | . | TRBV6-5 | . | CASRPQGNSYEQYF | TGTGCCAGCAGGCCCCAGGGAAACTCCTACGAGCAGTACTTC
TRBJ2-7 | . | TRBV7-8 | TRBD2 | CASSLGGLTNGEQYF | TGTGCCAGCAGCTTGGGGGGACTAACTAACGGCGAGCAGTACTTC
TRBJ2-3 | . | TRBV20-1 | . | CSARDRGIRYF | TGCAGTGCTAGAGATAGGGGGATACGGTATTTT
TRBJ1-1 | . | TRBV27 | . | CASSLSLGATEAFF | TGTGCCAGCAGTTTATCGCTAGGGGCCACTGAAGCTTTCTTT
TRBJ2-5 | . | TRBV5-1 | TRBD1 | CASSGTGTGVLGQETQYF | TGCGCCAGCAGCGGGACCGGGACAGGCGTCCTGGGGCAAGAGACCCAGTACTTC
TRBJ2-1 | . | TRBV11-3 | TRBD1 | CASSLGWRRGQGNNEQFF | TGTGCCAGCAGCTTAGGCTGGAGAAGGGGACAGGGGAACAATGAGCAGTTCTTC
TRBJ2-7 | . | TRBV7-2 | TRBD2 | CASSVSSGRAYEQYF | TGTGCCAGCAGCGTAAGCAGCGGGAGGGCCTACGAGCAGTACTTC
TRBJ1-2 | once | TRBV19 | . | CASSIRQTDDGYTF | TGTGCCAGTAGTATACGACAGACAGACGACGGCTACACCTTC
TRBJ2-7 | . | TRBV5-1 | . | CASSPGDSVPYEQYF | TGCGCCAGCAGCCCGGGGGACAGCGTCCCCTACGAGCAGTACTTC
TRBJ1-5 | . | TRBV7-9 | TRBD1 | CASSLLGTGIDQPQHF | TGTGCCAGCAGCTTGCTGGGGACAGGTATCGATCAGCCCCAGCATTTT
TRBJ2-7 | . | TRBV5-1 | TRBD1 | CASSAGQGVYEQYF | TGCGCCAGCAGCGCGGGACAGGGAGTCTACGAGCAGTACTTC
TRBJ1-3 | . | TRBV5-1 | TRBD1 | CASSSGDRGIIDTIYF | TGCGCCAGCAGCTCCGGGGACAGGGGAATTATTGACACCATATATTTT
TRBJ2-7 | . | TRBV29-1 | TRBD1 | CSVALQGSSYEQYF | TGCAGCGTTGCCCTACAGGGGTCGTCCTACGAGCAGTACTTC
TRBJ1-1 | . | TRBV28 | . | CASSLFAGANTEAFF | TGTGCCAGCAGTTTGTTTGCGGGGGCGAACACTGAAGCTTTCTTT
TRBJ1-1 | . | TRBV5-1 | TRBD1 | CASKVGQGSMNTEAFF | TGCGCCAGCAAGGTCGGACAGGGGAGCATGAACACTGAAGCTTTCTTT
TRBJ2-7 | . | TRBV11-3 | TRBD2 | CASSSSGRFDEQYF | TGTGCCAGCAGCTCCAGCGGGAGATTCGACGAGCAGTACTTC
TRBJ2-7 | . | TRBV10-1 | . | CAAPLNTNVYEQYF | TGCGCCGCCCCCCTTAATACTAACGTCTACGAGCAGTACTTC
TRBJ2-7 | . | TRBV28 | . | CASSFRWGESTYEQYF | TGTGCCAGCAGTTTCCGGTGGGGGGAGTCAACCTACGAGCAGTACTTC
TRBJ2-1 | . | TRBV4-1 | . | CASSQDRGGGNEQFF | TGCGCCAGCAGCCAAGATAGGGGTGGGGGGAATGAGCAGTTCTTC
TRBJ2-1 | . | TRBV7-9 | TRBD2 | CASSLAASGSNEQFF | TGTGCCAGCAGCTTAGCGGCTAGCGGGAGCAATGAGCAGTTCTTC
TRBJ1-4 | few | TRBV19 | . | CASSSGSTNEKLFF | TGTGCCAGTAGTTCAGGGTCTACTAATGAAAAACTGTTTTTT
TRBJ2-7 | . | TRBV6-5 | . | CASSYRERYEQYF | TGTGCCAGCAGTTATCGGGAGAGATACGAGCAGTACTTC
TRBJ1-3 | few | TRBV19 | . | CASSRPTEQISGNTIYF | TGTGCCAGTAGCCGGCCGACGGAGCAAATCTCTGGAAACACCATATATTTT
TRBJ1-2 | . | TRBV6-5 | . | CASSPQLSYGYTF | TGTGCCAGCAGCCCACAGCTATCGTATGGCTACACCTTC
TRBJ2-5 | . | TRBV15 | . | CATSPEQENSQYF | TGTGCCACCAGCCCGGAACAGGAAAATAGCCAGTACTTC
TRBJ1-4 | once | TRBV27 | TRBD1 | CASSLSVPGTGGFSTNEKLFF | TGTGCCAGCAGTTTATCGGTCCCCGGGACAGGGGGTTTTTCAACTAATGAAAAACTGTTTTTT
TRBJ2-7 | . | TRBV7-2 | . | CASSFNRDTSSYEQYF | TGTGCCAGCAGCTTTAACCGGGACACCAGCTCCTACGAGCAGTACTTC
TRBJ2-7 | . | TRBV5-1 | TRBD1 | CASSLGGQHSYEQYF | TGCGCCAGCAGCCTAGGGGGACAGCACTCCTACGAGCAGTACTTC
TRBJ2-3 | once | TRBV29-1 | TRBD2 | CSVEDPEPTSGIYTDTQYF | TGCAGCGTTGAAGATCCCGAACCGACTAGCGGGATATACACAGATACGCAGTATTTT
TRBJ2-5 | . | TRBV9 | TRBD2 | CASSVGLAGPQETQYF | TGTGCCAGCAGCGTAGGGCTAGCGGGGCCTCAAGAGACCCAGTACTTC
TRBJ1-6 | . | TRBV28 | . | CASSPTGPPLHF | TGTGCCAGCAGTCCAACAGGACCACCCCTCCACTTT
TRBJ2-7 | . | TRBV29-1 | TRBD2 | CSVEGLAGGYYEQYF | TGCAGCGTTGAAGGACTAGCGGGAGGGTATTACGAGCAGTACTTC
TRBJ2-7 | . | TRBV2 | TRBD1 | CASSDWDRAIYEQYF | TGTGCCAGCAGTGACTGGGACAGGGCTATCTACGAGCAGTACTTC
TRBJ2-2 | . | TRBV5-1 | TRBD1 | CASKNTGTGETGELFF | TGCGCCAGCAAGAACACCGGGACAGGGGAGACCGGGGAGCTGTTTTTT
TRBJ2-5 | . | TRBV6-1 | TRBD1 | CASSELTGDQETQYF | TGTGCCAGCAGTGAATTGACAGGGGACCAAGAGACCCAGTACTTC
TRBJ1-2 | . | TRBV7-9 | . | CASSDSNGYGYTF | TGTGCCAGCAGCGACTCGAACGGCTATGGCTACACCTTC
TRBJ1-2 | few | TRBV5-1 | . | CASSQQDQPNYGYTF | TGCGCCAGCAGCCAACAGGACCAGCCTAACTATGGCTACACCTTC
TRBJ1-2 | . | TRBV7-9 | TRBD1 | CASRSDRNYGYTF | TGTGCCAGCAGATCGGACAGGAACTATGGCTACACCTTC